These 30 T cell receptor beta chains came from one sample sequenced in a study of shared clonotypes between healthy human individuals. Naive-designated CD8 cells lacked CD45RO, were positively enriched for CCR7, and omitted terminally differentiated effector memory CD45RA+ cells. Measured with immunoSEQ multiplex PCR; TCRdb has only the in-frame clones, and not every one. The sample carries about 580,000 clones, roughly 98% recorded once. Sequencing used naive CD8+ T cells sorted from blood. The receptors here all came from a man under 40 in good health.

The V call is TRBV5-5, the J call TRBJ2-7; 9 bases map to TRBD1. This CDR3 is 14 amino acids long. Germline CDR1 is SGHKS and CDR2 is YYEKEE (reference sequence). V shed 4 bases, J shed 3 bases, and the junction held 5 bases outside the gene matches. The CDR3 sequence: CASSGWTGDYEQYF. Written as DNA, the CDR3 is TGTGCCAGCAGCGGCTGGACAGGGGACTACGAGCAGTACTTC.

CDR3 sequence (DNA): TGTGCCTGCCCCACTAGCGGGAGGGCCGGGGAGCTGTTTTTT. It encodes CACPTSGRAGELFF. The V gene is TRBV30, the J gene TRBJ2-2; 13 nucleotides match TRBD2. The CDR3 is 14 residues long. After removal of 6 bases from V and 6 bases from J, the junction contained 4 bases not matched to a gene. CDR1 is GTSNPN, CDR2 SVGIG, per germline (reference sequence).

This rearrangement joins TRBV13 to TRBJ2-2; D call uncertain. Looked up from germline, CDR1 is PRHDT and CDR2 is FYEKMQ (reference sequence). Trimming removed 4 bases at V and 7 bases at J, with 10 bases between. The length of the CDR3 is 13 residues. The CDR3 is CASSSGFGGELFF. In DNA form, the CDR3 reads TGTGCCAGCAGCTCAGGATTTGGCGGGGAGCTGTTTTTT.

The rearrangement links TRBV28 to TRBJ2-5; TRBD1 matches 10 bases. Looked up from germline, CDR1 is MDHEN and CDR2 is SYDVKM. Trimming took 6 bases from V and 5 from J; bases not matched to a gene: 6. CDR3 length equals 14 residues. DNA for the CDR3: TGTGCCAGCAGCCCGACAGGGGGCCTGGAGACCCAGTACTTC. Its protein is CASSPTGGLETQYF.

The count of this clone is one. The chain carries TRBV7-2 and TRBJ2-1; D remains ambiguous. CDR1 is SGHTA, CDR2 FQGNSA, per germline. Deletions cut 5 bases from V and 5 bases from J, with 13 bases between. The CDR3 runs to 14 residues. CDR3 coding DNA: TGTGCCAGCAGCCGACCCGCATGGGACAATGAGCAGTTCTTC. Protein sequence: CASSRPAWDNEQFF.

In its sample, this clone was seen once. The CDR3 bases are TGTGCCAGCAGCAACAGGGAATGGGTCTACGAGCAGTACTTC. This sequence encodes CASSNREWVYEQYF. The rearrangement uses TRBV6-6 and TRBJ2-7; tentatively, D is TRBD1 (6 bases). Germline V CDR1 and CDR2: MNHNY, SVGAGI (reference sequence). The CDR3 consists of 14 residues. V was pared by 6 bases and J by 3 bases, with 15 bases between.

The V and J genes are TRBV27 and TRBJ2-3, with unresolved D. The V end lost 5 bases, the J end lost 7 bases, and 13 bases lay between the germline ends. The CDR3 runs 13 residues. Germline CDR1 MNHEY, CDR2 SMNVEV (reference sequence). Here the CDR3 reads CASSLARLNTQYF. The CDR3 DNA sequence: TGTGCCAGCAGTCTTGCCCGGTTGAATACGCAGTATTTT.

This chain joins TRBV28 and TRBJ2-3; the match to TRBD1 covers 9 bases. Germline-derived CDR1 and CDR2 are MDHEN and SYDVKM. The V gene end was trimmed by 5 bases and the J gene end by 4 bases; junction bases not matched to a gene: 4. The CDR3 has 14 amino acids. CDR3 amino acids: CASSRGQGPDTQYF. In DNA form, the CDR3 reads TGTGCCAGCAGTCGTGGACAGGGGCCAGATACGCAGTATTTT.

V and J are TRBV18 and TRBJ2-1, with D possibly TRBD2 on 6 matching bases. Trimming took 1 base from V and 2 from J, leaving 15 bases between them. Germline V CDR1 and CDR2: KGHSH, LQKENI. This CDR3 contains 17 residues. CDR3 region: CASSPQGLWEAYNEQFF. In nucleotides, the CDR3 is TGTGCCAGCTCACCACAGGGCCTGTGGGAGGCCTACAATGAGCAGTTCTTC.

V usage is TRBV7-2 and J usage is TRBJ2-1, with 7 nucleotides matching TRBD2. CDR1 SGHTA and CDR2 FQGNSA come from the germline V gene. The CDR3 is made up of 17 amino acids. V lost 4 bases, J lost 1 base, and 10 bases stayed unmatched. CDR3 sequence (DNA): TGTGCCAGCAGCTCTGGACTAGGAGACTTTTCCTACAATGAGCAGTTCTTC. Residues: CASSSGLGDFSYNEQFF.

The CDR3 DNA follows: TGTGCCAGCGGAGAGTTCGTGGGTGTCACCTACGAGCAGTACTTC. It translates to CASGEFVGVTYEQYF. V and J are TRBV7-6 and TRBJ2-7; D unclear. CDR3 size: 15 residues. V lost 8 bases and J 2 bases, leaving 19 bases between the germline ends. The germline gives CDR1 SGHVS, CDR2 FNYEAQ.

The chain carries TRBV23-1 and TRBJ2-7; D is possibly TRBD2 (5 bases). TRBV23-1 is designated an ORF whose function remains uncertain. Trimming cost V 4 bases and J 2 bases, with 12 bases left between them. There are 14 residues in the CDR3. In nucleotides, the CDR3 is TGCGCCAGCAGTCTAGACGGGGATACCTACGAGCAGTACTTC. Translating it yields CASSLDGDTYEQYF.

CDR3 sequence reads: CASSESSGRAADTQYF. The DNA for the CDR3 is TGTGCCAGCAGCGAGTCTAGCGGGAGGGCCGCAGATACGCAGTATTTT. V usage is TRBV5-8 and J usage is TRBJ2-3; 12 bases match TRBD2. CDR1 and CDR2 from the germline V gene are SGHTS and YDEGEE. The CDR3 has 16 amino acids. V shed 4 bases, J shed 4 bases, and the junction held 7 bases outside the gene matches. Using reference TRBV5-8 and TRBJ2-3 for the parts outside the CDR3, the full variable domain is EAGVTQSPTHLIKTRGQQATLRCSPISGHTSVYWYQQALGLGLQFLLWYDEGEERNRGNFPPRFSGRQFPNYSSELNVNALELEDSALYLCASSESSGRAADTQYFGPGTRLTVL.

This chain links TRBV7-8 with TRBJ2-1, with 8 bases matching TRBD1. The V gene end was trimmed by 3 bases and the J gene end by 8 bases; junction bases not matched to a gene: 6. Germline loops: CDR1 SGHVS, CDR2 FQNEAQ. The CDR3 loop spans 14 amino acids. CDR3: CASSLDRVGDEQFF. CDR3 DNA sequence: TGTGCCAGCAGCTTGGACAGGGTGGGCGATGAGCAGTTCTTC.

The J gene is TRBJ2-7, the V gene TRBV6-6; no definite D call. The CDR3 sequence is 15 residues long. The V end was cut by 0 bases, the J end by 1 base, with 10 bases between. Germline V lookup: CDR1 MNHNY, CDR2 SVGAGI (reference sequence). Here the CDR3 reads CASSYSFEISYEQYF. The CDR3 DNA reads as TGTGCCAGCAGTTACTCTTTTGAGATATCCTACGAGCAGTACTTC.

The CDR3 DNA reads TGCGCCGCTGGCAGCGGAGACTACAATGAGCAGTTCTTC. Residues: CAAGSGDYNEQFF. J is TRBJ2-1 and V is TRBV4-3; D possibly corresponds to TRBD2 (5 bases). The ends were cut back, 11 bases at V and 3 bases at J, with 14 bases in the middle. This CDR3 is built from 13 residues. CDR1 is LGHNA, CDR2 YSLEER, per germline.

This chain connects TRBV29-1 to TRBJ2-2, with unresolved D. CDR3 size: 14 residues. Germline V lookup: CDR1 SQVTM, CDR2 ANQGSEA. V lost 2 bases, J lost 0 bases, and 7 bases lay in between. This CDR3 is CSVEYVTNTGELFF. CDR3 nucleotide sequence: TGCAGCGTTGAATATGTCACGAACACCGGGGAGCTGTTTTTT.

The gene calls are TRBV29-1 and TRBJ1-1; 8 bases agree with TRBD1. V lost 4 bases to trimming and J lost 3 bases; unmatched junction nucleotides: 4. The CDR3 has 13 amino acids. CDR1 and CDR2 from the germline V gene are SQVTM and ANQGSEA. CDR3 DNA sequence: TGCAGCGTTGCGACAGGGGAAGACACTGAAGCTTTCTTT. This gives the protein CSVATGEDTEAFF.

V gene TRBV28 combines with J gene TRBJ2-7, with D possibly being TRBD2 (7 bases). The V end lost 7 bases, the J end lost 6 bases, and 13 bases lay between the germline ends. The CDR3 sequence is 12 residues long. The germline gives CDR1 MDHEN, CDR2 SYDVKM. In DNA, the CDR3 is TGTGCCAGCACCTGGGGGGGGCGCGAGCAGTACTTC. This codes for CASTWGGREQYF.

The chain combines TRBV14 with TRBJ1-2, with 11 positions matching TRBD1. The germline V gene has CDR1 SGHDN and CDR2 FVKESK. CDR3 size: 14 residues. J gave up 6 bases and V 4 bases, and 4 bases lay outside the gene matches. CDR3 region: CASSLWDRGDGYTF. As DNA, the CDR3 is TGTGCCAGCAGCCTATGGGACAGGGGGGATGGCTACACCTTC. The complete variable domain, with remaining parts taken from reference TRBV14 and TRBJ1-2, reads EAGVTQFPSHSVIEKGQTVTLRCDPISGHDNLYWYRRVMGKEIKFLLHFVKESKQDESGMPNNRFLAERTGGTYSTLKVQPAELEDSGVYFCASSLWDRGDGYTFGSGTRLTVV.

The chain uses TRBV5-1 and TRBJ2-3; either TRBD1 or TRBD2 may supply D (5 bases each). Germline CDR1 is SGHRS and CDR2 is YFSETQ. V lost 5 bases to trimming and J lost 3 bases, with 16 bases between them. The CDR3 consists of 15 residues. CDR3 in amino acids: CASRFRDLQTDTQYF. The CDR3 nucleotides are TGCGCCAGCAGGTTCCGGGACCTACAGACAGATACGCAGTATTTT.

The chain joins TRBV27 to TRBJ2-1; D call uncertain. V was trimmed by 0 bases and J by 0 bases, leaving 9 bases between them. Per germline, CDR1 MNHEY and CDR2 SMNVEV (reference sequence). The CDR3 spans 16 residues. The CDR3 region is CASSLSRTDSYNEQFF. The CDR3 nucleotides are TGTGCCAGCAGTTTATCGAGAACCGACTCCTACAATGAGCAGTTCTTC.

CDR3 bases: TGTGCCAGCAGTCCGTGGACGGTAACCTACGAGCAGTACTTC. Its protein product is CASSPWTVTYEQYF. The chain employs TRBV28 and TRBJ2-7, with D uncertain. Between the trimmed V and J ends, which lost 5 bases and 2 bases, there was a span of 13 bases. Germline CDR1 and CDR2: MDHEN and SYDVKM. The CDR3 is 14 amino acids.

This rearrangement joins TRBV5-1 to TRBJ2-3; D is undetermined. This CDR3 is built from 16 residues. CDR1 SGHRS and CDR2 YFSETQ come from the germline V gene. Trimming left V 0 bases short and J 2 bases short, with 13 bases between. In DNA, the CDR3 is TGCGCCAGCAGCTTGGTTGAGGACCTCTCCACAGATACGCAGTATTTT. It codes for CASSLVEDLSTDTQYF.

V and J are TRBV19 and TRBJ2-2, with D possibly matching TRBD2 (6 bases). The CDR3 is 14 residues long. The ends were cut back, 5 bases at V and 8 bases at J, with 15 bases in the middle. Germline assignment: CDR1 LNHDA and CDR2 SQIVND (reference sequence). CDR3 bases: TGTGCCAGTAGTTCCCGGGACTCTCCTGGGGAGCTGTTTTTT. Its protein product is CASSSRDSPGELFF.

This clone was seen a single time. CDR3 DNA sequence: TGCGCCAGCAGCCAAAGGGAGTGGGGCGAGCAGTACTTC. It is translated as CASSQREWGEQYF. The rearrangement links TRBV4-3 to TRBJ2-7, with a tentative D call TRBD2 (5 bases). The germline V gene encodes CDR1 LGHNA and CDR2 YSLEER. V was cut by 2 bases and J by 6 bases, with 11 bases left in between. This CDR3 spans 13 amino acids.

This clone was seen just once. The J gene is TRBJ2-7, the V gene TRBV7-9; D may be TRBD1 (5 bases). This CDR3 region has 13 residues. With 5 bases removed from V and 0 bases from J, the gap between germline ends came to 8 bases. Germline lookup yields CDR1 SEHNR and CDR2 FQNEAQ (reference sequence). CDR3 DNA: TGTGCCAGCAGCGGTGACAGCTCCTACGAGCAGTACTTC. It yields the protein CASSGDSSYEQYF.

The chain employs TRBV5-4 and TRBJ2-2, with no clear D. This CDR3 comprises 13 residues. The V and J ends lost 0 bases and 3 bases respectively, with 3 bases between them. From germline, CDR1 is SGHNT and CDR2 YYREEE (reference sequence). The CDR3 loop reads CASSLGDTGELFF. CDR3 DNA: TGTGCCAGCAGCTTGGGTGACACCGGGGAGCTGTTTTTT. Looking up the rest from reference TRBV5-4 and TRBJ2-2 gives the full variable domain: ETGVTQSPTHLIKTRGQQVTLRCSSQSGHNTVSWYQQALGQGPQFIFQYYREEENGRGNFPPRFSGLQFPNYSSELNVNALELDDSALYLCASSLGDTGELFFGEGSRLTVL.

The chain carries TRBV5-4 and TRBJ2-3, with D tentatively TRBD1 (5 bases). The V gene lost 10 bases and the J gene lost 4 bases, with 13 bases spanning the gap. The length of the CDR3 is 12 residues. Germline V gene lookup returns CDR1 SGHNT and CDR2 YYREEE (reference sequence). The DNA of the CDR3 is TGTGCCCAAGGGGTGTGGGCAGATACGCAGTATTTT. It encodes CAQGVWADTQYF.

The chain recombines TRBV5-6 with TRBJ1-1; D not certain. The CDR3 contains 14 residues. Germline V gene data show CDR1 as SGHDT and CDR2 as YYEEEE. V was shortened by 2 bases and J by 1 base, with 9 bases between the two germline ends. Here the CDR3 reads CASSFGSGNTEAFF. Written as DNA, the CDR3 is TGTGCCAGCAGCTTCGGATCAGGGAACACTGAAGCTTTCTTT.